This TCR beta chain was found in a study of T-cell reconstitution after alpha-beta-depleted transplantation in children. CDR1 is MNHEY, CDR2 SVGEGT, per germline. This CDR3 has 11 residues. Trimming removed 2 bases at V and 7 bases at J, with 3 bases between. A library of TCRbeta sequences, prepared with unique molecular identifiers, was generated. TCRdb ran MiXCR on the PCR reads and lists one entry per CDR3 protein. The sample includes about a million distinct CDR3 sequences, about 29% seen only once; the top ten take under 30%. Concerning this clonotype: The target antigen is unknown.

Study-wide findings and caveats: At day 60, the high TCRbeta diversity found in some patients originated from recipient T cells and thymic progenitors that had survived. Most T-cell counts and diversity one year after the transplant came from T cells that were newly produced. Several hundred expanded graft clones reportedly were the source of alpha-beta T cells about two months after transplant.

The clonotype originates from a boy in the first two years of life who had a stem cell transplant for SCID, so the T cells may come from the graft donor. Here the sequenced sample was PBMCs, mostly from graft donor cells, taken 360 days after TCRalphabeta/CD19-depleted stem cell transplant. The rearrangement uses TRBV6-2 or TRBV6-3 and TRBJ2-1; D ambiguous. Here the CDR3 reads CASSYGNEQFF. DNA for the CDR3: TGTGCCAGCAGTTACGGGAATGAGCAGTTCTTC.